This T cell receptor (beta chain) originates from a study of blood T cell dynamics during melanoma immunotherapy. Study summary: Patients with metastatic melanoma got pembrolizumab or nivolumab-ipilimumab as first-line care.

Germline trimming cut 5 bases from V and 13 bases from J; bases unmatched to any gene: 19. Germline V CDR1 and CDR2: MDHEN, SYDVKM. This CDR3 is built from 16 residues. Generated by immunoSEQ multiplex PCR, the TCRdb table keeps only in-frame clones and is missing some. This table has about 17,000 clones, about 85% appearing once. Time point specified: week 3, after first cycle of checkpoint inhibitor. Disease control meant complete response, partial response or stable disease at 12 weeks. The material sequenced was blood, taken from a patient treated with checkpoint blockade. The chain recombines TRBV28 with TRBJ2-3; 9 bases are a match to TRBD2. The receptor's source is a human donor with melanoma. As DNA, the CDR3 is TGTGCCAGCAGTCCGGGCCTCGCGGGAGGGCCGGGTACCGAGTATTTT. Its protein is CASSPGLAGGPGTEYF.